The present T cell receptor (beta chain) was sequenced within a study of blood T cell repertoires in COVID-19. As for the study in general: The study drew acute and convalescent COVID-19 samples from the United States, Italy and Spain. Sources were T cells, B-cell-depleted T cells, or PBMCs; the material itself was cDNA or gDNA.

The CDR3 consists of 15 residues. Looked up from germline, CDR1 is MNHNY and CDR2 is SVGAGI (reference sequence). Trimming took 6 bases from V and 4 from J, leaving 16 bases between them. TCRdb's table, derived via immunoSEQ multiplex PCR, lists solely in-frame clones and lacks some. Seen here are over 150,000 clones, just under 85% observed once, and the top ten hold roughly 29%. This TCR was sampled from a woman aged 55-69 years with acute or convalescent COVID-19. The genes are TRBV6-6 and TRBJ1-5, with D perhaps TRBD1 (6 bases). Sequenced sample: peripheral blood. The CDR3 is CASSRVPQGNQPQHF. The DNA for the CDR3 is TGTGCCAGCAGCCGCGTACCACAGGGAAATCAGCCCCAGCATTTT.